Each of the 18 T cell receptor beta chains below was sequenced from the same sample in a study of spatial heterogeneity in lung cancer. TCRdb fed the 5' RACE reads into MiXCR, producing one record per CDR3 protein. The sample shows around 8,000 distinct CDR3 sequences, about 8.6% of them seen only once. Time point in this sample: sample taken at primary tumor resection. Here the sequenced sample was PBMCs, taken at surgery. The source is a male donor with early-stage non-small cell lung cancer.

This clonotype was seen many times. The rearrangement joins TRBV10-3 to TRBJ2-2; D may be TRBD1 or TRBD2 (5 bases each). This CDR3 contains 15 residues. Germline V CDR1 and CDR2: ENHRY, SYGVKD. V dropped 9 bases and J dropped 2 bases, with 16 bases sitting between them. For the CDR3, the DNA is TGTGCCATACAAGGAAACCGGGACAACACCGGGGAGCTGTTTTTT. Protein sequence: CAIQGNRDNTGELFF.

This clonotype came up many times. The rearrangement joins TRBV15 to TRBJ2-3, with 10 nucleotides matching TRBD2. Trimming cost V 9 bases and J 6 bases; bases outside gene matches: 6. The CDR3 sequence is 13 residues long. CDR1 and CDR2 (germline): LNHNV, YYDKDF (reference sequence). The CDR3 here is CATSGRGRDTQYF. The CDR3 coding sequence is TGTGCCACGAGCGGGAGGGGTAGGGATACGCAGTATTTT.

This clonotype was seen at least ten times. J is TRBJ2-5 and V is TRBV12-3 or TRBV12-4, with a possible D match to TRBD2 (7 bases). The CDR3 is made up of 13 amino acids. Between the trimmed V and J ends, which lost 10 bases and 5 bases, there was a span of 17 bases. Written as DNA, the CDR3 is TGTGCCACAAAGCGGGAAGGGGGGGAGACCCAGTACTTC. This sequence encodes CATKREGGETQYF.

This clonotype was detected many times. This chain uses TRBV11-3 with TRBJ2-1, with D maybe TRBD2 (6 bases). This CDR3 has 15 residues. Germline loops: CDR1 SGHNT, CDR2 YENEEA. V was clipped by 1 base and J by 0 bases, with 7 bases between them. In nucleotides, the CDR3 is TGTGCCAGCAGCTTAGGCGGGGTCTCCTACAATGAGCAGTTCTTC. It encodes CASSLGGVSYNEQFF.

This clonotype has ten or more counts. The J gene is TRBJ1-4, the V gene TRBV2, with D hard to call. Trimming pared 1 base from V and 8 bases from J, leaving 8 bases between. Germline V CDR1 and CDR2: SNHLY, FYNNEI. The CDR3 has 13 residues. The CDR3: CASSEVQAEKLFF. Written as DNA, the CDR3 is TGTGCCAGCAGTGAAGTTCAAGCCGAAAAACTGTTTTTT.

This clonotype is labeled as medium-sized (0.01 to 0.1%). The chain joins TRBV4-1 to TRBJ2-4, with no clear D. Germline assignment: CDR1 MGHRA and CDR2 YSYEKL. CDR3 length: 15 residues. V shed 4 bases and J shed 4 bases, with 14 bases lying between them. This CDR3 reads CASSRSRFGKNIQYF. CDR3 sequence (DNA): TGCGCCAGCAGCCGATCCCGATTTGGAAAAAACATTCAGTACTTC.

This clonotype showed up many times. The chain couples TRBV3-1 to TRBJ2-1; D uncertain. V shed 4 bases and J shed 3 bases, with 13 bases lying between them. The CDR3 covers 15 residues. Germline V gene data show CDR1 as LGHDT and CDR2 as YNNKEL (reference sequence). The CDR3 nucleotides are TGTGCCAGCAGCCTAAATAGTTTCAGCTACAATGAGCAGTTCTTC. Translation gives CASSLNSFSYNEQFF.

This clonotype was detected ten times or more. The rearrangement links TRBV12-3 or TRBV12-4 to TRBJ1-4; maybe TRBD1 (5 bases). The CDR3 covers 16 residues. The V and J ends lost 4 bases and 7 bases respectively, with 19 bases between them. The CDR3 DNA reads TGTGCCAGCAGTTGGGGCAGGATAACGAGCGGTGAAAAACTGTTTTTT. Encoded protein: CASSWGRITSGEKLFF.

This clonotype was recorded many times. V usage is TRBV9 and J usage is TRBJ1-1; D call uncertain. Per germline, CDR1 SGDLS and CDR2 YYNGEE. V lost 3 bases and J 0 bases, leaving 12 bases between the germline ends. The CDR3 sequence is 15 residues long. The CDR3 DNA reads TGTGCCAGCAGCGAGATCTCCGCGCTGAACACTGAAGCTTTCTTT. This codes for CASSEISALNTEAFF. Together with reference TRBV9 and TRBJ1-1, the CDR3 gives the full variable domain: DSGVTQTPKHLITATGQRVTLRCSPRSGDLSVYWYQQSLDQGLQFLIQYYNGEERAKGNILERFSAQQFPDLHSELNLSSLELGDSALYFCASSEISALNTEAFFGQGTRLTVV.

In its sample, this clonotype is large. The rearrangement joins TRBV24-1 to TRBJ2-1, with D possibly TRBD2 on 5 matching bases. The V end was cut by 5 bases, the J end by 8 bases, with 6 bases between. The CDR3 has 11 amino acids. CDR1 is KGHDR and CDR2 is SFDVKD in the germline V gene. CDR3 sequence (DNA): TGTGCCACCAGTGCCGGGGATGAGCAGTTCTTC. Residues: CATSAGDEQFF.

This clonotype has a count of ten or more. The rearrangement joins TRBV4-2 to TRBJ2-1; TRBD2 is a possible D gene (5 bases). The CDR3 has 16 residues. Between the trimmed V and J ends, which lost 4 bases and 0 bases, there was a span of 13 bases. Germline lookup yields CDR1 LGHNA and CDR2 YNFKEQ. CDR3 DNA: TGTGCCAGCAGCCCAGAGGGAAGTTACTCCTACAATGAGCAGTTCTTC. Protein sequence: CASSPEGSYSYNEQFF.

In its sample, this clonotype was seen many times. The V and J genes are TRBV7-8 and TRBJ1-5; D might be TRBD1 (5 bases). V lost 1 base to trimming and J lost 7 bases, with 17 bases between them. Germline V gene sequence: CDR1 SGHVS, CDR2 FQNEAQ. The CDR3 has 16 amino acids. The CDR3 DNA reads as TGTGCCAGCAGCTTAGGATCGGCAGGGATAAACCAGCCCCAGCATTTT. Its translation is CASSLGSAGINQPQHF.

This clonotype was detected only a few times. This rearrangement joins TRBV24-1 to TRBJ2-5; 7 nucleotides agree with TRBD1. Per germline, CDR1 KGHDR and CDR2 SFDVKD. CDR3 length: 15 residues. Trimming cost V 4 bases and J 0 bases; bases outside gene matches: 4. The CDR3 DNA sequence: TGTGCCACCAGTGACACTCAGGGGGACCAAGAGACCCAGTACTTC. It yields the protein CATSDTQGDQETQYF.

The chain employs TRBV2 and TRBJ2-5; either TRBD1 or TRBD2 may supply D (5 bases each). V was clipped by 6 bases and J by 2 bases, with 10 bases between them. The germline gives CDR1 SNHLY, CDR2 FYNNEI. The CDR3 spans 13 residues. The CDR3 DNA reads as TGTGCCAGCAGCCTAGGGACGCAAGAGACCCAGTACTTC. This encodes CASSLGTQETQYF.

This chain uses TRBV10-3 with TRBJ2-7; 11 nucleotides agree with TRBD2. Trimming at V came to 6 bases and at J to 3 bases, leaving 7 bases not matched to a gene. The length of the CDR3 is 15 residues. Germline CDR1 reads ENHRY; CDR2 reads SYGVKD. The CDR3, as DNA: TGTGCCATCAGCCAATTTACTAGCGGGAGCTACGAGCAGTACTTC. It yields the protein CAISQFTSGSYEQYF.

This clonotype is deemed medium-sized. This CDR3 is CSAHGGASTGELFF. CDR3 in DNA: TGCAGTGCCCACGGAGGCGCGAGCACCGGGGAGCTGTTTTTT. The chain employs TRBV20-1 and TRBJ2-2, with a weak D call TRBD2 (5 bases). Trimming left V 6 bases short and J 4 bases short, with 15 bases between. The germline V gene encodes CDR1 DFQATT and CDR2 SNEGSKA (reference sequence). The CDR3 is made up of 14 amino acids.

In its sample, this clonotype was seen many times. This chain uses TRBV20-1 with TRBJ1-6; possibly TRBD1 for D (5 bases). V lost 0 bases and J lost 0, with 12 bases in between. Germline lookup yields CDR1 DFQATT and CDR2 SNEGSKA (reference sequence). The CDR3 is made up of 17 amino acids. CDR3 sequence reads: CSARDLGGSSYNSPLHF. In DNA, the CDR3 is TGCAGTGCTAGAGATCTCGGGGGGAGCTCCTATAATTCACCCCTCCACTTT.

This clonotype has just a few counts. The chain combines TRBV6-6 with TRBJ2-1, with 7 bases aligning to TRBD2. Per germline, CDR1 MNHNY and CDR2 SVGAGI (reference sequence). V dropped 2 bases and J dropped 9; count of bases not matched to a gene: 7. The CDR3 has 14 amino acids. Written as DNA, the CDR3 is TGTGCCAGCAGTTACACCACGACTAGCCTTGAGCAGTTCTTC. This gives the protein CASSYTTTSLEQFF.